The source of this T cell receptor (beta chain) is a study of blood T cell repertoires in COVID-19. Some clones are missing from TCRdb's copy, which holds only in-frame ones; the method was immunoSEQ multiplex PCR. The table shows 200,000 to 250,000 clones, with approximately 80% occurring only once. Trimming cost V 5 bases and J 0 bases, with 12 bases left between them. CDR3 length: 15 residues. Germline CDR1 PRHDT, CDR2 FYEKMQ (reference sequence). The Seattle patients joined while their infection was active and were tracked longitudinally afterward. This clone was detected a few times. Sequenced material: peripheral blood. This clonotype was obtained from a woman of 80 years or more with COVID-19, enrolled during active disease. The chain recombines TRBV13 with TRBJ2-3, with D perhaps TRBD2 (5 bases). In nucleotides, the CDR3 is TGTGCCAGCAGCCCGGGCGGGTCTAGCACAGATACGCAGTATTTT. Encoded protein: CASSPGGSSTDTQYF. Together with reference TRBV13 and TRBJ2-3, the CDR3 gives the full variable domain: AAGVIQSPRHLIKEKRETATLKCYPIPRHDTVYWYQQGPGQDPQFLISFYEKMQSDKGSIPDRFSAQQFSDYHSELNMSSLELGDSALYFCASSPGGSSTDTQYFGPGTRLTVL.